The 14 T cell receptor beta chains presented below share a single source sample, sequenced in a study of shared clonotypes between healthy human individuals (dated by TCRdb to about 2020). Library preparation employed the immunoSEQ multiplex PCR assay. TCRdb re-hosts the immuneACCESS table, in-frame sequences only. Its copies lack some clones; in the studies checked, an unresolved V gene accounts for under half of them, and the cause for the rest is not known. Within this sample are approximately 2.1 million clones, with approximately 95% of them counted one time only. 0.39% of the sample lies in the top ten. What was sequenced was naive CD4+ T cells from PBMCs. Per the publication, the cell subset or site label means: CD45RA+ positively selected. These receptors were obtained from a man younger than 35 in good health. Some clones in this sample may be carry-over from other donors' samples.

This sequence joins TRBV7-9 and TRBJ1-2; D gene unclear. Deletions cut 3 bases from V and 3 bases from J, with 14 bases between. CDR3 length equals 15 residues. Germline V gene sequence: CDR1 SEHNR, CDR2 FQNEAQ (reference sequence). The chain's CDR3 is CASSFPDGGDYGYTF. CDR3 coding DNA: TGTGCCAGCAGCTTTCCCGACGGTGGTGACTATGGCTACACCTTC.

The rearrangement uses TRBV27 and TRBJ2-5, with 11 bases identical to TRBD1. Germline assignment: CDR1 MNHEY and CDR2 SMNVEV (reference sequence). Germline trimming cut 2 bases from V and 5 bases from J; bases unmatched to any gene: 19. This CDR3 contains 20 residues. The CDR3 DNA reads as TGTGCCAGCAGTTTAATCGCCCCAAAAGTCGGACAGGGGGCAAGGGAGACCCAGTACTTC. The encoded protein is CASSLIAPKVGQGARETQYF.

This rearrangement joins TRBV5-4 to TRBJ1-4; 8 bases align to TRBD1. The CDR3 totals 13 residues. The germline V gene has CDR1 SGHNT and CDR2 YYREEE (reference sequence). With 4 bases clipped from V and 10 bases from J, the junction kept 6 bases outside the gene matches. CDR3 residues: CASSLDREGKLFF. For the CDR3, the DNA is TGTGCCAGCAGCCTGGACAGGGAAGGAAAACTGTTTTTT. Complete variable domain (other parts from reference TRBV5-4 and TRBJ1-4): ETGVTQSPTHLIKTRGQQVTLRCSSQSGHNTVSWYQQALGQGPQFIFQYYREEENGRGNFPPRFSGLQFPNYSSELNVNALELDDSALYLCASSLDREGKLFFGSGTQLSVL.

V is TRBV4-3 and J is TRBJ2-3, with D possibly being TRBD2 (6 bases). The germline gives CDR1 LGHNA, CDR2 YSLEER. CDR3 length: 15 residues. V was pared by 1 base and J by 4 bases, with 12 bases between. The CDR3 nucleotides are TGCGCCAGCAGCCAAGCTCTTACGGGGGCAGATACGCAGTATTTT. It encodes CASSQALTGADTQYF.

The V and J genes are TRBV4-1 and TRBJ2-2; D unresolved. Per germline, CDR1 MGHRA and CDR2 YSYEKL. The ends were cut back, 4 bases at V and 2 bases at J, with 11 bases in the middle. This CDR3 region has 15 residues. The CDR3 bases are TGCGCCAGCAGCCCAGGCCAGGCCAACACCGGGGAGCTGTTTTTT. It codes for CASSPGQANTGELFF.

The genes are TRBV5-1 and TRBJ2-7, with unresolved D. V dropped 4 bases and J dropped 0 bases, with 14 bases sitting between them. The CDR3 is 15 residues long. Germline assignment: CDR1 SGHRS and CDR2 YFSETQ. CDR3 DNA sequence: TGCGCCAGCAGCCCAAGGGCCCTAAGCTCCTACGAGCAGTACTTC. This gives the protein CASSPRALSSYEQYF.

The chain joins TRBV27 to TRBJ1-5; TRBD1 agrees at 12 bases. The CDR3 spans 15 residues. With V trimmed by 5 bases and J by 5 bases, 4 bases remained unmatched. Germline loops: CDR1 MNHEY, CDR2 SMNVEV (reference sequence). The CDR3 protein is CASSVGTGGDQPQHF. The CDR3 coding sequence is TGTGCCAGCAGTGTAGGGACAGGGGGCGATCAGCCCCAGCATTTT.

V usage is TRBV27 and J usage is TRBJ2-7; unclear D gene. The CDR3 runs 16 residues. V lost 5 bases, J lost 7 bases, and 24 bases lay in between. CDR1 MNHEY and CDR2 SMNVEV come from the germline V gene (reference sequence). CDR3 in DNA: TGTGCCAGCAGTGCCTTTTCCCGGATCACCTACGCGGAGCAGTACTTC. Amino acids: CASSAFSRITYAEQYF.

The chain employs TRBV19 and TRBJ1-5; the D is unclear. Germline CDR1 and CDR2: LNHDA and SQIVND (reference sequence). With 3 bases removed from V and 3 bases from J, the gap between germline ends came to 15 bases. This CDR3 spans 16 amino acids. The CDR3 region is CASSMVLGRNNQPQHF. Written as DNA, the CDR3 is TGTGCCAGTAGTATGGTGCTAGGACGAAACAATCAGCCCCAGCATTTT.

This sequence joins TRBV21-1 and TRBJ2-6; TRBD1, the table's D call, lacks a check against the DNA. TRBV21-1 is labeled a pseudogene. The length of the CDR3 is 18 residues. DNA of the CDR3: TGTGCCACCTCCGAGAACAGGGGGCAACGCTCTGGGGCCAACGTCCTGACTTTC. Protein: CATSENRGQRSGANVLTF.

This chain links TRBV7-6 with TRBJ2-1; 7 nucleotides align to TRBD1. The CDR3 runs to 15 residues. Germline V gene lookup returns CDR1 SGHVS and CDR2 FNYEAQ. The J segment lost 7 bases and the V segment lost 5 bases, leaving 11 bases of the junction unmatched. The CDR3 here is CASSPPGQPQNEQFF. CDR3 bases: TGTGCCAGCAGCCCGCCGGGACAGCCACAAAATGAGCAGTTCTTC.

The CDR3 region has the DNA TGTGCCAGTACAGTGGAGAGTGCTGAAGCTTTCTTT. Amino acids: CASTVESAEAFF. The chain joins TRBV19 to TRBJ1-1; D unresolved. In germline, CDR1 is LNHDA, CDR2 SQIVND (reference sequence). Trimming cost V 7 bases and J 6 bases, with 12 bases left between them. The CDR3 is made up of 12 amino acids.

The chain is built from TRBV28 and TRBJ2-2; unclear D gene. Trimming pared 11 bases from V and 2 bases from J, leaving 12 bases between. The CDR3 spans 13 residues. Germline V gives CDR1 MDHEN, CDR2 SYDVKM. In DNA, the CDR3 is TGTGCCGCGACGGACCTCAACACCGGGGAGCTGTTTTTT. It codes for CAATDLNTGELFF.

V gene TRBV21-1 combines with J gene TRBJ1-3. TRBV21-1 is flagged as a pseudogene. The CDR3 runs to 16 residues. The CDR3 here is CASSKASPYSGNTIYF. DNA of the CDR3: TGTGCCAGCAGCAAAGCGTCCCCATACTCTGGAAACACCATATATTTT.